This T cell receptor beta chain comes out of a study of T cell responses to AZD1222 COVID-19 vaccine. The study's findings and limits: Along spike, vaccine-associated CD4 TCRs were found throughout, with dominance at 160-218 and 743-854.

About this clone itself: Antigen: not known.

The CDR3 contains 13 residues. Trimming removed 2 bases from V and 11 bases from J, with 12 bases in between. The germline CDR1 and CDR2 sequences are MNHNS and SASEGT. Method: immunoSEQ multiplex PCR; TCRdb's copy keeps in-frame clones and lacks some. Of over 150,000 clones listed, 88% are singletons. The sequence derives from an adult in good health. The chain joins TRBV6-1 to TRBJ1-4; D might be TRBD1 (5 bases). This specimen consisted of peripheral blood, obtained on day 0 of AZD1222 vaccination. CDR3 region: CASSEKAGLKLFF. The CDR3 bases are TGTGCCAGCAGTGAAAAGGCAGGGCTGAAACTGTTTTTT.